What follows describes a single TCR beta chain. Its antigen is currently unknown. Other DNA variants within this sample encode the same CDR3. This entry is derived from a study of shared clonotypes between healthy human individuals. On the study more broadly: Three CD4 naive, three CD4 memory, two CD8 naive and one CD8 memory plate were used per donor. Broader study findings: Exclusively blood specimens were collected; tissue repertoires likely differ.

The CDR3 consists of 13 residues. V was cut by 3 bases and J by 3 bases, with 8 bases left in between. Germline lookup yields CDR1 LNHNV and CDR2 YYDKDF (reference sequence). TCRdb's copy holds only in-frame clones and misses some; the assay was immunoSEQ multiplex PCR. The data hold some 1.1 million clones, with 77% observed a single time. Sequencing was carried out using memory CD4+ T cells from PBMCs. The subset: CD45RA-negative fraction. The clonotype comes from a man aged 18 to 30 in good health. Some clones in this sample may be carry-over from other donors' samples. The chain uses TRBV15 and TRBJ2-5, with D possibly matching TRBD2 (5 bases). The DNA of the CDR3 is TGTGCCACCAGCAGGGACTTGGAAGAGACCCAGTACTTC. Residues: CATSRDLEETQYF.